One sample yielded the 3 T cell receptor beta chains listed below, sequenced in a study of T cells expressing NK-cell markers. TCRdb reprocessed the 5' RACE reads, keeping one entry per CDR3 protein, no DNA. This specimen shows some 120,000 distinct CDR3 sequences; the ten leading clones hold less than 20%. Sequencing was done on a sample of blood T cells: a sorted CD56 or NKG2C T cell subset, CD4+ or CD8+ T cells, or bulk PBMC T cells (not recorded which). These TCRs come from a woman aged 18 to 75 in good health.

The chain couples TRBV6-1 to TRBJ2-1. There are 15 residues in the CDR3. Germline V CDR1 and CDR2: MNHNS, SASEGT. CDR3 sequence reads: CASSSLTSSYNEQFF.

This chain uses TRBV14 with TRBJ2-3; the D call of TRBD2 rests on TCRdb alone, since no DNA is present to check it. Germline CDR1 and CDR2: SGHDN and FVKESK. This CDR3 is built from 16 residues. The CDR3 region is CASSQLAGVSTDTQYF.

The chain employs TRBV20-1 and TRBJ2-5; TCRdb outputs TRBD1, but without DNA this stays unchecked. In germline, CDR1 is DFQATT, CDR2 SNEGSKA (reference sequence). This CDR3 is 15 amino acids long. The CDR3 here is CSAVPGQGYQETQYF.